This passage covers 22 T cell receptor beta chains from one sample sequenced in a study of blood T cell repertoires in COVID-19. Here immunoSEQ multiplex PCR was the method, and the copy in TCRdb shows in-frame clones only, minus some. Found here are 65,000 to 80,000 clones, roughly 88% of them singletons; the top ten hold 2%. Sequencing was done on a sample of peripheral blood. Every receptor here comes from a man aged 25 to 40 with acute or convalescent COVID-19.

This clone has only one observation. This chain uses TRBV3-1 (or the pseudogene TRBV3-2) with TRBJ2-5, with D unresolved. Germline values: CDR1 LGHDT, CDR2 YNNKEL (reference sequence). Trimming took 0 bases from V and 4 from J, leaving 9 bases between them. The CDR3 runs to 14 residues. CDR3 coding DNA: TGTGCCAGCAGCCAAGATCTAGATAGAGAGACCCAGTACTTC. It encodes CASSQDLDRETQYF.

This clone is deemed medium-sized (0.01 to 0.1%). V and J are TRBV27 and TRBJ2-7, with TRBD1 matching 8 bases. The CDR3 sequence is 16 residues long. Looked up from germline, CDR1 is MNHEY and CDR2 is SMNVEV (reference sequence). Trimming at V came to 4 bases and at J to 3 bases, leaving 11 bases not matched to a gene. The CDR3 DNA is TGTGCCAGCAGTTCCGATCCGGGACAGGTCCTCTACGAGCAGTACTTC. Residues: CASSSDPGQVLYEQYF.

V gene TRBV10-1 combines with J gene TRBJ2-5, with D perhaps matching TRBD2 (5 bases). V lost 8 bases to trimming and J lost 3 bases, with 19 bases between them. CDR1 and CDR2 (germline): WNHNN, SYGVQD (reference sequence). This CDR3 region has 15 residues. The CDR3 loop is CASPSYGVQEETQYF. The CDR3 DNA sequence: TGCGCCAGCCCCTCCTACGGGGTACAAGAAGAGACCCAGTACTTC.

The chain uses TRBV9 and TRBJ2-3; the D gene is possibly TRBD2 (6 bases). The CDR3 has 15 amino acids. Trimming took off 4 bases at V and 2 bases at J, with 14 bases between the two ends. Per the germline V gene, CDR1 is SGDLS and CDR2 is YYNGEE. In DNA form, the CDR3 reads TGTGCCAGCAGCCCTAAGGGACTGTTCACAGATACGCAGTATTTT. It yields the protein CASSPKGLFTDTQYF.

The chain is built from TRBV3-1 (or the pseudogene TRBV3-2) and TRBJ2-2; 8 positions match TRBD1. Trimming removed 3 bases from V and 2 bases from J; junction bases left unmatched: 5. The germline V gene has CDR1 LGHDT and CDR2 YNNKEL (reference sequence). The CDR3 is made up of 16 amino acids. The CDR3 protein is CASSHRDRKNTGELFF. In DNA, the CDR3 is TGTGCCAGCAGCCATCGGGACAGGAAAAACACCGGGGAGCTGTTTTTT.

This clone was counted a few times. This chain joins TRBV18 and TRBJ1-5; TRBD1 matches 7 bases. This CDR3 has 13 residues. Germline-derived CDR1 and CDR2 are KGHSH and LQKENI. Trimming removed 6 bases from V and 4 bases from J; junction bases left unmatched: 3. The CDR3 loop is CASSQQGNQPQHF. The CDR3 bases are TGTGCCAGCTCTCAACAGGGGAATCAGCCCCAGCATTTT.

The gene calls are TRBV10-3 and TRBJ2-7; D may be TRBD1 (6 bases). V was shortened by 7 bases and J by 2 bases, with 12 bases between the two germline ends. CDR1 ENHRY and CDR2 SYGVKD come from the germline V gene. The CDR3 runs to 13 residues. CDR3 in DNA: TGTGCCATCAAACCGGACAGCACCTACGAGCAGTACTTC. As protein: CAIKPDSTYEQYF.

The genes are TRBV5-1 and TRBJ2-1; TRBD2 aligns across 9 bases. Germline trimming cut 2 bases from V and 3 bases from J; bases unmatched to any gene: 3. CDR3 length equals 15 residues. The V gene's germline CDR1 is SGHRS and CDR2 YFSETQ. The CDR3 is CASSFRLAVYNEQFF. In nucleotides, the CDR3 is TGCGCCAGCAGCTTTAGACTAGCGGTCTACAATGAGCAGTTCTTC.

The chain combines TRBV2 with TRBJ2-7, with 7 bases identical to TRBD2. V dropped 2 bases and J dropped 4; count of bases not matched to a gene: 8. The CDR3 covers 15 residues. Germline CDR1 reads SNHLY; CDR2 reads FYNNEI. In DNA form, the CDR3 reads TGTGCCAGCAGTGAATTACCCCTAGCGGCATACGAGCAGTACTTC. Residues: CASSELPLAAYEQYF.

V gene TRBV11-2 combines with J gene TRBJ1-5; 7 nucleotides align to TRBD1. CDR1 is SGHAT, CDR2 FQNNGV, per germline. CDR3 length equals 14 residues. V shed 1 base and J 7 bases; nucleotides not matched to a gene: 4. The CDR3 bases are TGTGCCAGCAGCTTAGGTACAGGGGTCCAGCCCCAGCATTTT. Protein: CASSLGTGVQPQHF.

This clone was recorded only once. The V gene is TRBV4-2, the J gene TRBJ1-2; perhaps TRBD1 as D (5 bases). CDR1 and CDR2 (germline): LGHNA, YNFKEQ. Trimming removed 0 bases at V and 4 bases at J, with 9 bases between. The CDR3 extends over 14 amino acids. DNA of the CDR3: TGTGCCAGCAGCCAAGAGGTCAGGGTCTATGGCTACACCTTC. It yields the protein CASSQEVRVYGYTF.

The V gene is TRBV19, the J gene TRBJ1-2, with D unclear. The CDR3 runs to 14 residues. CDR1 and CDR2 from the germline V gene are LNHDA and SQIVND (reference sequence). V dropped 7 bases and J dropped 0 bases, with 12 bases sitting between them. The CDR3 reads CASIPGGSNYGYTF. CDR3 bases: TGTGCCAGTATCCCGGGTGGTTCTAACTATGGCTACACCTTC.

The genes are TRBV9 and TRBJ2-1; 9 bases map to TRBD1. This CDR3 comprises 15 residues. CDR1 and CDR2 (germline): SGDLS, YYNGEE. The V gene end was trimmed by 0 bases and the J gene end by 7 bases; junction bases not matched to a gene: 5. The CDR3 DNA reads TGTGCCAGCAGCGTAGCTGACAGGGGGGCAAATGAGCAGTTCTTC. Protein sequence: CASSVADRGANEQFF. Variable domain in full (rest from reference TRBV9 and TRBJ2-1): DSGVTQTPKHLITATGQRVTLRCSPRSGDLSVYWYQQSLDQGLQFLIQYYNGEERAKGNILERFSAQQFPDLHSELNLSSLELGDSALYFCASSVADRGANEQFFGPGTRLTVL.

This chain uses TRBV6-5 with TRBJ1-5; TRBD1 is a possible D gene (6 bases). This CDR3 comprises 13 residues. V was trimmed by 7 bases and J by 6 bases, leaving 13 bases between them. CDR1 is MNHEY, CDR2 SVGAGI, per germline. The CDR3 sequence is CASMLQGSQPQHF. The DNA of the CDR3 is TGTGCCAGCATGCTACAGGGAAGTCAGCCCCAGCATTTT.

As DNA, the CDR3 is TGCGCCAGCAGCTTGGGAGTCCCAGGGGGTGGGATTCAAGAGACCCAGTACTTC. Encoded protein: CASSLGVPGGGIQETQYF. J is TRBJ2-5 and V is TRBV5-1; 7 positions agree with TRBD1. V lost 0 bases and J lost 2; bases outside the gene matches: 13. Looked up from germline, CDR1 is SGHRS and CDR2 is YFSETQ. This CDR3 contains 18 residues. The full variable domain, its missing parts supplied by reference TRBV5-1 and TRBJ2-5, is KAGVTQTPRYLIKTRGQQVTLSCSPISGHRSVSWYQQTPGQGLQFLFEYFSETQRNKGNFPGRFSGRQFSNSRSEMNVSTLELGDSALYLCASSLGVPGGGIQETQYFGPGTRLLVL.

The chain uses TRBV6-5 and TRBJ1-6, with a possible D match to TRBD1 (6 bases). Between the trimmed V and J ends, which lost 5 bases and 9 bases, there was a span of 17 bases. The germline V gene encodes CDR1 MNHEY and CDR2 SVGAGI. This CDR3 has 15 residues. The CDR3 is CASSINRALGSPLHF. DNA of the CDR3: TGTGCCAGCAGTATCAACAGGGCCCTCGGTTCACCCCTCCACTTT.

The chain joins TRBV12-3 or TRBV12-4 to TRBJ1-1; D is perhaps TRBD1 (5 bases). V gave up 1 base and J gave up 3 bases, with 6 bases separating them. The CDR3 has 13 amino acids. The CDR3 sequence is CASSLGGDTEAFF. CDR3 nucleotides: TGTGCCAGCAGTTTAGGGGGGGACACTGAAGCTTTCTTT.

The rearrangement joins TRBV27 to TRBJ2-1, with TRBD1 matching over 8 bases. Germline CDR1 reads MNHEY; CDR2 reads SMNVEV (reference sequence). This CDR3 comprises 17 residues. V was clipped by 0 bases and J by 6 bases; unmatched bases: 10. In DNA form, the CDR3 reads TGTGCCAGCAGTTTATCTGGGTGGGGGCAGGGGGCCAATGAGCAGTTCTTC. Encoded protein: CASSLSGWGQGANEQFF.

The gene calls are TRBV3-1 (or the pseudogene TRBV3-2) and TRBJ2-3, with D perhaps TRBD1 (6 bases). CDR1 and CDR2 from the germline V gene are LGHDT and YNNKEL (reference sequence). Trimming shortened V by 1 base and J by 2 bases, and 13 bases separated the two germline ends. The CDR3 runs 16 residues. The CDR3 nucleotides read TGTGCCAGCAGCCAAGGTCCGGACAGATACACAGATACGCAGTATTTT. This gives the protein CASSQGPDRYTDTQYF.

The V gene is TRBV6-5, the J gene TRBJ2-3, with 7 bases matching TRBD1. Germline V gene lookup returns CDR1 MNHEY and CDR2 SVGAGI. V shed 6 bases, J shed 3 bases, and the junction held 3 bases outside the gene matches. The CDR3 covers 13 residues. CDR3 protein: CASRQQGTDTQYF. CDR3 coding DNA: TGTGCCAGCAGGCAACAGGGGACAGATACGCAGTATTTT.

This chain links TRBV5-1 with TRBJ1-2, with D tentatively TRBD1 (5 bases). Germline V gene data show CDR1 as SGHRS and CDR2 as YFSETQ. CDR3 size: 14 residues. The V end was cut by 0 bases, the J end by 8 bases, with 14 bases between. DNA for the CDR3: TGCGCCAGCAGCTTGGAGATGGCAGGGATCGGCTACACCTTC. Its translation is CASSLEMAGIGYTF.

The rearrangement joins TRBV20-1 to TRBJ2-5; D not certain. CDR3 length: 11 residues. The V gene's germline CDR1 is DFQATT and CDR2 SNEGSKA (reference sequence). V was shortened by 4 bases and J by 5 bases, with 8 bases between the two germline ends. The DNA of the CDR3 is TGCAGTGCTACGAGGAAGGAGACCCAGTACTTC. Its translation: CSATRKETQYF.